These 26 T cell receptor beta chains were sequenced from one sample in a study of identical twins. TCRdb reprocessed the 5' RACE reads via MiXCR and lists one record per CDR3 protein. Of under 800,000 distinct CDR3 sequences listed, around 20% are singletons. These data were also reused for a study on T cells expressing NK-cell markers.

Material: PBMCs. The receptors originated from a woman between 18 and 30 years old in good health.

This clonotype was counted at least ten times. V gene TRBV29-1 combines with J gene TRBJ2-7; D may correspond to TRBD1 or TRBD2 (6 bases each). This CDR3 is built from 14 residues. Between the trimmed V and J ends, which lost 5 bases and 1 base, there was a span of 15 bases. CDR1 is SQVTM, CDR2 ANQGSEA, per germline. The CDR3 bases are TGCAGCGTTACCCAACAGGGAGGATCCTACGAGCAGTACTTC. Translated: CSVTQQGGSYEQYF.

V and J are TRBV9 and TRBJ2-1, with D possibly called TRBD1 or TRBD2 (5 bases each). The length of the CDR3 is 16 residues. Germline CDR1 is SGDLS and CDR2 is YYNGEE. V dropped 2 bases and J dropped 5 bases, with 17 bases sitting between them. In nucleotides, the CDR3 is TGTGCCAGCAGCGTTACCGTCGGGACGTCCAACAATGAGCAGTTCTTC. Residues: CASSVTVGTSNNEQFF.

This sequence joins TRBV11-1 and TRBJ2-3, with 9 bases fitting TRBD2. Trimming at V came to 6 bases and at J to 2 bases, leaving 6 bases not matched to a gene. CDR3 size: 15 residues. The V gene's germline CDR1 is SGHAT and CDR2 FQDESV (reference sequence). The CDR3 reads CASRPAGGLTDTQYF. CDR3 coding DNA: TGTGCCAGCAGACCAGCGGGGGGCCTCACAGATACGCAGTATTTT. The variable domain in full, completed from reference TRBV11-1 and TRBJ2-3, reads EAEVAQSPRYKITEKSQAVAFWCDPISGHATLYWYRQILGQGPELLVQFQDESVVDDSQLPKDRFSAERLKGVDSTLKIQPAELGDSAMYLCASRPAGGLTDTQYFGPGTRLTVL.

This clonotype has a count of ten or more. This sequence joins TRBV20-1 and TRBJ2-7, with D possibly being TRBD2 (6 bases). Germline loops: CDR1 DFQATT, CDR2 SNEGSKA (reference sequence). V lost 5 bases, J lost 3 bases, and 17 bases lay in between. The CDR3 has 14 residues. The CDR3, as DNA: TGCAGTGCTGGGCTTGCGGGGTTAAACTACGAGCAGTACTTC. As protein: CSAGLAGLNYEQYF.

This chain links TRBV24-1 with TRBJ2-3; D may be TRBD2 (6 bases). Germline V CDR1 and CDR2: KGHDR, SFDVKD. With 8 bases removed from V and 1 base from J, the gap between germline ends came to 15 bases. The CDR3 runs to 15 residues. The CDR3 DNA is TGTGCCACCAATCGGATGGGGGGAGGCACAGATACGCAGTATTTT. It specifies CATNRMGGGTDTQYF.

The rearrangement joins TRBV20-1 to TRBJ2-7; D is possibly TRBD1 (6 bases). Germline V gene lookup returns CDR1 DFQATT and CDR2 SNEGSKA (reference sequence). Trimming cost V 5 bases and J 5 bases, with 16 bases left between them. The CDR3 loop spans 13 amino acids. CDR3 nucleotides: TGCAGTGCTCTGAGGACAGAGGCCCACGAGCAGTACTTC. Residues: CSALRTEAHEQYF.

The V call is TRBV10-3, the J call TRBJ1-2; D may be TRBD1 (5 bases). The V gene's germline CDR1 is ENHRY and CDR2 SYGVKD. This CDR3 region has 13 residues. The V gene lost 6 bases and the J gene lost 2 bases, with 10 bases spanning the gap. In DNA, the CDR3 is TGTGCCATCAGGGGACGGAAGAACTATGGCTACACCTTC. This translates into CAIRGRKNYGYTF.

J is TRBJ2-7 and V is TRBV5-6, with 8 bases lining up with TRBD1. CDR3 length equals 14 residues. Trimming removed 1 base from V and 4 bases from J; junction bases left unmatched: 4. The germline CDR1 and CDR2 sequences are SGHDT and YYEEEE. The CDR3 loop reads CASSLITGGYEQYF. In DNA form, the CDR3 reads TGTGCCAGCAGCTTGATTACAGGGGGGTACGAGCAGTACTTC. The full variable domain, in which reference TRBV5-6 and TRBJ2-7 provide the parts outside the CDR3, is DAGVTQSPTHLIKTRGQQVTLRCSPKSGHDTVSWYQQALGQGPQFIFQYYEEEERQRGNFPDRFSGHQFPNYSSELNVNALLLGDSALYLCASSLITGGYEQYFGPGTRLTVT.

This clonotype was observed a handful of times. The chain joins TRBV12-3 or TRBV12-4 to TRBJ1-2, with D perhaps matching TRBD1 (6 bases). V was cut by 6 bases and J by 3 bases, with 14 bases left in between. This CDR3 is 14 amino acids long. This CDR3 reads CASSGRQAYYGYTF. CDR3 DNA: TGTGCCAGCAGCGGAAGACAGGCGTACTATGGCTACACCTTC.

The chain recombines TRBV6-4 with TRBJ2-3; 7 bases align to TRBD1. The ends lost 3 bases at V and 5 bases at J; junction bases unmatched: 11. This CDR3 contains 16 residues. The germline gives CDR1 MRHNA, CDR2 SNTAGT. DNA of the CDR3: TGTGCCAGCAGTGAAGCCCTAGGGGGCGAGGGAGATACGCAGTATTTT. This codes for CASSEALGGEGDTQYF.

In this sample, this clonotype turned up once. J is TRBJ2-1 and V is TRBV11-2, with 10 bases fitting TRBD2. The J segment lost 6 bases and the V segment lost 4 bases, leaving 6 bases of the junction unmatched. The CDR3 is 15 residues long. Germline CDR1 is SGHAT and CDR2 is FQNNGV. The CDR3, as DNA: TGTGCCAGCAGCTGGGTAGCGGGAGGTCTCAATGAGCAGTTCTTC. It is translated as CASSWVAGGLNEQFF.

The chain employs TRBV20-1 and TRBJ1-2, with D uncertain. The germline V and J ends were trimmed by 0 bases and 0 bases, with 5 bases remaining between them. Germline lookup yields CDR1 DFQATT and CDR2 SNEGSKA (reference sequence). CDR3 size: 13 residues. The CDR3 region has the DNA TGCAGTGCTAGAGACAAAGCTAACTATGGCTACACCTTC. It codes for CSARDKANYGYTF.

A few counts support this clonotype. The chain joins TRBV5-1 to TRBJ1-1; TRBD1 is a possible D gene (6 bases). V was trimmed by 3 bases and J by 0 bases, leaving 9 bases between them. The CDR3 contains 14 residues. The germline gives CDR1 SGHRS, CDR2 YFSETQ. The CDR3 DNA reads as TGCGCCAGCAGCTCGGGACACTTGAACACTGAAGCTTTCTTT. Its protein product is CASSSGHLNTEAFF.

A few counts support this clonotype. J is TRBJ2-2 and V is TRBV12-3 or TRBV12-4; 11 positions agree with TRBD1. V trimming: 5 bases; J trimming: 1 base; junction bases outside the gene matches: 9. The CDR3 runs 18 residues. The CDR3, as DNA: TGTGCCAGCAGTCCACGGACAGGGGGCGCTTTGAACACCGGGGAGCTGTTTTTT. It encodes CASSPRTGGALNTGELFF.

This chain connects TRBV6-1 to TRBJ2-3; D is possibly TRBD1 (6 bases). V was cut by 6 bases and J by 6 bases, with 16 bases left in between. Germline loops: CDR1 MNHNS, CDR2 SASEGT. The length of the CDR3 is 14 residues. CDR3 sequence (DNA): TGTGCCAGCAGCCGGCTGGGGGCACGGGATACGCAGTATTTT. This translates into CASSRLGARDTQYF.

This clonotype was seen repeatedly, ten times or more. The J gene is TRBJ2-1, the V gene TRBV12-3 or TRBV12-4, with 8 bases fitting TRBD2. The V segment lost 6 bases and the J segment 12 bases; nucleotides outside the gene matches: 10. The CDR3 contains 13 residues. This CDR3 is CASSQQGTRGQFF. The DNA of the CDR3 is TGTGCCAGCAGCCAACAAGGGACTAGGGGGCAGTTCTTC.

V usage is TRBV7-9 and J usage is TRBJ2-3; 9 bases agree with TRBD1. This CDR3 is built from 11 residues. V trimming: 5 bases; J trimming: 13 bases; junction bases outside the gene matches: 4. CDR1 and CDR2 from the germline V gene are SEHNR and FQNEAQ (reference sequence). The CDR3 DNA sequence: TGTGCCAGCAGCGTCGGGACAGGGAAGTATTTT. It codes for CASSVGTGKYF.

The chain carries TRBV5-6 and TRBJ1-1; D gene uncertain. There are 12 residues in the CDR3. Germline V gives CDR1 SGHDT, CDR2 YYEEEE. V lost 7 bases to trimming and J lost 4 bases, with 11 bases between them. Written as DNA, the CDR3 is TGTGCCAGCGGCTCTTATATCACTGAAGCTTTCTTT. Translation: CASGSYITEAFF.

In its sample, this clonotype was seen a few times. The chain combines TRBV20-1 with TRBJ1-2, with D perhaps TRBD1 (5 bases). V shed 6 bases and J shed 2 bases, with 10 bases lying between them. Germline V CDR1 and CDR2: DFQATT, SNEGSKA (reference sequence). This CDR3 is built from 12 residues. The DNA of the CDR3 is TGCAGTGCCGGGGCAGGGAACTATGGCTACACCTTC. This encodes CSAGAGNYGYTF.

V usage is TRBV7-3 and J usage is TRBJ2-1; 10 bases match TRBD2. V dropped 0 bases and J dropped 4; count of bases not matched to a gene: 3. Germline V gene lookup returns CDR1 SGHTA and CDR2 FQGTGA. This CDR3 has 16 amino acids. The CDR3 reads CASSLTSGGTYNEQFF. The CDR3 bases are TGTGCCAGCAGCTTAACTAGCGGGGGGACGTACAATGAGCAGTTCTTC.

J is TRBJ1-1 and V is TRBV12-3 or TRBV12-4, with D possibly TRBD1 on 5 matching bases. This CDR3 has 15 amino acids. The germline V and J ends were trimmed by 1 base and 7 bases, with 16 bases remaining between them. The CDR3: CASSLGVEGRDEAFF. The CDR3 coding sequence is TGTGCCAGCAGTTTAGGAGTCGAGGGGCGGGATGAAGCTTTCTTT.

This chain joins TRBV6-5 and TRBJ2-1, with 10 bases matching TRBD2. There are 15 residues in the CDR3. Germline loops: CDR1 MNHEY, CDR2 SVGAGI. The J segment lost 8 bases and the V segment lost 0 bases, leaving 4 bases of the junction unmatched. CDR3 protein: CASSYSLAGEDEQFF. CDR3 in DNA: TGTGCCAGCAGTTACTCTCTAGCGGGGGAGGATGAGCAGTTCTTC.

The gene calls are TRBV7-2 and TRBJ2-7; D possibly matches TRBD1 or TRBD2 (5 bases each). The V end was cut by 2 bases, the J end by 6 bases, with 20 bases between. Germline-derived CDR1 and CDR2 are SGHTA and FQGNSA. The length of the CDR3 is 16 residues. As DNA, the CDR3 is TGTGCCAGCAGCTTAATCGGGGAACGCAGGGACGGCGAGCAGTACTTC. Protein sequence: CASSLIGERRDGEQYF.

This clonotype was recorded many times. CDR3 nucleotides: TGCGCCAGCAGCCAAGATGACGGGGGCGGCACAGATACGCAGTATTTT. This codes for CASSQDDGGGTDTQYF. V usage is TRBV4-3 and J usage is TRBJ2-3; either TRBD1 or TRBD2 may supply D (6 bases each). Germline V gives CDR1 LGHNA, CDR2 YSLEER. Trimming shortened V by 0 bases and J by 1 base, and 11 bases separated the two germline ends. The CDR3 covers 16 residues.

V is TRBV7-9 and J is TRBJ2-3, with 10 positions matching TRBD2. V dropped 5 bases and J dropped 6; count of bases not matched to a gene: 5. From germline, CDR1 is SEHNR and CDR2 FQNEAQ (reference sequence). This CDR3 contains 14 residues. CDR3 in amino acids: CASSLKAGGDTQYF. CDR3 nucleotide sequence: TGTGCCAGCAGCCTGAAAGCGGGGGGGGATACGCAGTATTTT.

This chain joins TRBV5-1 and TRBJ2-3; D is possibly TRBD1 (5 bases). CDR1 is SGHRS, CDR2 YFSETQ, per germline. The CDR3 sequence is 15 residues long. Deletions cut 5 bases from V and 2 bases from J, with 15 bases between. The CDR3 is CASSRTVGVTDTQYF. CDR3 nucleotide sequence: TGCGCCAGCAGTAGAACGGTAGGGGTCACAGATACGCAGTATTTT.